Described below is a single T cell receptor (beta chain) sequence and its context. Per-sample yields of isolated PBMCs were at least 6.5 million. No fewer than 5.5 micrograms of total RNA were isolated from every sample. This CDR3 has 13 amino acids. Germline CDR1 reads MDHEN; CDR2 reads SYDVKM. Trimming took 5 bases from V and 6 from J; bases not matched to a gene: 4. This sample is part of a study of blood T cells in healthy people across ages. It was with a sample-barcoded 5' primer and a J-beta primer mix that a second PCR of roughly 7 to 12 cycles was run. A single record per CDR3 protein comes from TCRdb applying MiXCR to the 5' RACE reads. Here the sample spans 850,000 to 1,000,000 distinct CDR3 sequences, roughly 51% being singletons.

This TCR was sampled from a woman aged 55-75 years in good health. Sequenced sample: blood. The chain uses TRBV28 and TRBJ2-1; 7 bases map to TRBD2. The CDR3 coding sequence is TGTGCCAGCAGTCCCGGGGGGTTCAATGAGCAGTTCTTC. Protein: CASSPGGFNEQFF.